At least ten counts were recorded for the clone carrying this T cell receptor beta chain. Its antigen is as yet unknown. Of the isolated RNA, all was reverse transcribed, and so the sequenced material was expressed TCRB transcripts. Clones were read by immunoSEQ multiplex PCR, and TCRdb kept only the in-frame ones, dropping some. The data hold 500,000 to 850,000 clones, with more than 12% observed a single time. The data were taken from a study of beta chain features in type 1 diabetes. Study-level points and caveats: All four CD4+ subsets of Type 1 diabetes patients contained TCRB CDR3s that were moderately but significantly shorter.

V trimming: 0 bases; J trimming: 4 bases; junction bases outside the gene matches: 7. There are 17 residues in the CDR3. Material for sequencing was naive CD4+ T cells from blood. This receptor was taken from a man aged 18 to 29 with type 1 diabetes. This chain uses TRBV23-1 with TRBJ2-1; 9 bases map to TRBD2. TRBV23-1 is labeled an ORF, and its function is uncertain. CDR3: CASSQSLAGRSYNEQFF. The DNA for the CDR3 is TGCGCCAGCAGTCAATCCCTAGCGGGAAGGTCGTACAATGAGCAGTTCTTC.